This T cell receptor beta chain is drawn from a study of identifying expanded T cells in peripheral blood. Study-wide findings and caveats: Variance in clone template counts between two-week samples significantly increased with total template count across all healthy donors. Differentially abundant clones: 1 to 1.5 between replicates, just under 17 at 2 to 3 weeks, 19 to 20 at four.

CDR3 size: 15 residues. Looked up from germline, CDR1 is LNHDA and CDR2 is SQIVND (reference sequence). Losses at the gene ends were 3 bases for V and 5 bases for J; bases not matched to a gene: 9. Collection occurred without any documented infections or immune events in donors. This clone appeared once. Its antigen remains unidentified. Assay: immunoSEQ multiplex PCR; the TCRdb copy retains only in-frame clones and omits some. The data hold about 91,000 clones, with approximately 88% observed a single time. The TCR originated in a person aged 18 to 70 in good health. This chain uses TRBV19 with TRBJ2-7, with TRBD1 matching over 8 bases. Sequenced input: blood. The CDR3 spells CASSMNNRGNNEQYF. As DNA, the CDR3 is TGTGCCAGTAGTATGAACAACAGGGGGAACAACGAGCAGTACTTC.